A selection of T cell receptor beta chains follows, all from one sample in a study of OX40 agonist ivuxolimab in advanced cancers. Here immunoSEQ multiplex PCR was the method, and the copy in TCRdb shows in-frame clones only, minus some. Of roughly 97,000 clones listed, around nine tenths are singletons. The sequenced sample was CD4+ or CD8+ T cells sorted from blood, obtained in a trial of the OX40 agonist ivuxolimab. The receptors here all came from an adult with an advanced solid tumor such as melanoma, head and neck, liver or kidney cancer. The CDR3 runs from the conserved cysteine through the conserved F or W. Fields, in order: D gene, J gene, V gene, clone size, CDR3 protein, CDR3 DNA. The D gene is left open where the match is weak. Clone sizes are given selectively: once, few, many, or a class where the clone is expanded.

- TRBJ2-7 TRBV4-2 - CASSSRRGLDEQYF TGTGCCAGCAGCTCACGCAGGGGACTCGACGAGCAGTACTTC
- TRBJ2-7 TRBV6-6 once CASSYPQGPGAYEQYF TGTGCCAGCAGTTACCCACAGGGGCCGGGGGCCTACGAGCAGTACTTC
TRBD1 TRBJ1-3 TRBV4-3 few CASSQVPGQGGNTIYF TGCGCCAGCAGCCAGGTCCCGGGACAGGGTGGTAACACCATATATTTT
TRBD1 TRBJ1-1 TRBV28 - CASSKQGVNLNTEAFF TGTGCCAGCAGTAAACAGGGGGTAAACCTGAACACTGAAGCTTTCTTT
TRBD2 TRBJ2-1 TRBV29-1 - CSGEKLAGAGEFF TGCAGCGGTGAGAAACTAGCGGGGGCCGGGGAGTTCTTC
- TRBJ1-6 TRBV5-6 - CASSLNDRTLHF TGTGCCAGCAGCTTGAACGACCGGACCCTCCACTTT
TRBD1 TRBJ1-3 TRBV28 - CASSPSTGQSSGNTIYF TGTGCCAGCAGCCCCAGTACGGGACAGAGCTCTGGAAACACCATATATTTT
- TRBJ1-2 TRBV29-1 - CSVVFPDYGYTF TGCAGCGTTGTATTCCCAGACTATGGCTACACCTTC
- TRBJ1-2 TRBV6-4 - CASSAGTNYGYTF TGTGCCAGCAGTGCTGGAACTAACTATGGCTACACCTTC
TRBD1 TRBJ1-6 TRBV4-3 - CASSALTGGDSPLHF TGCGCCAGCAGCGCCCTGACAGGGGGCGATTCACCCCTCCACTTT
TRBD2 TRBJ2-4 TRBV11-2 - CASSPQLAALAKNIQYF TGTGCCAGCAGCCCCCAACTAGCGGCCCTAGCCAAAAACATTCAGTACTTC
- TRBJ2-7 TRBV11-2 - CASSFRHEQYF TGTGCCAGCAGCTTCAGGCACGAGCAGTACTTC
- TRBJ2-2 TRBV18 - CASYRRGSHTGELFF TGTGCCAGCTACCGAAGGGGGTCGCACACCGGGGAGCTGTTTTTT
- TRBJ1-1 TRBV5-1 - CASSSGRNTEAFF TGCGCCAGCAGCTCCGGGAGGAACACTGAAGCTTTCTTT
TRBD1 TRBJ2-3 TRBV6-1 - CASRDRWGTDTQYF TGTGCCAGCAGGGACAGGTGGGGCACAGATACGCAGTATTTT
TRBD1 TRBJ2-7 TRBV29-1 - CSVAGQGEYEQYF TGCAGCGTGGCGGGACAGGGGGAATACGAGCAGTACTTC
- TRBJ1-1 TRBV6-1 - CASSEQGGNMNTEAFF TGTGCCAGCAGTGAACAGGGAGGCAACATGAACACTGAAGCTTTCTTT
- TRBJ2-5 TRBV19 - CASSSGSQETQYF TGTGCCAGTAGTTCCGGGTCCCAAGAGACCCAGTACTTC
- TRBJ1-4 TRBV4-1 - CASSQGGTTNEKLFF TGCGCCAGCAGCCAAGGCGGTACAACTAATGAAAAACTGTTTTTT
- TRBJ2-7 TRBV7-9 few CASSLGGRAKNYEQYF TGTGCCAGCAGCTTAGGTGGGAGAGCCAAGAACTACGAGCAGTACTTC
- TRBJ1-1 TRBV28 - CASSFRGREAFF TGTGCCAGCAGTTTTAGGGGACGGGAAGCTTTCTTT
- TRBJ1-2 TRBV7-2 - CASSLAPWGHGYTF TGTGCCAGCAGCCTCGCCCCGTGGGGACATGGCTACACCTTC
- TRBJ2-3 TRBV5-6 - CASSPYSLATQYF TGTGCCAGCAGCCCATACTCCTTGGCCACGCAGTATTTT
TRBD1 TRBJ2-7 TRBV28 - CASRTGRYEQYF TGTGCCAGCCGGACAGGAAGGTACGAGCAGTACTTC
- TRBJ2-1 TRBV5-1 - CASSLDRPNNEQFF TGCGCCAGCAGCTTGGACAGGCCCAACAATGAGCAGTTCTTC
- TRBJ2-1 TRBV2 - CASKKTLLDEQFF TGTGCCAGTAAAAAGACACTTTTGGATGAGCAGTTCTTC
- TRBJ2-3 TRBV28 - CASSSKGVFTDTQYF TGTGCCAGCAGTTCAAAGGGGGTGTTCACAGATACGCAGTATTTT
TRBD1 TRBJ2-3 TRBV7-2 once CASSPLGTGGTDTQYF TGTGCCAGCAGCCCGCTGGGGACAGGGGGCACAGATACGCAGTATTTT
- TRBJ2-3 TRBV10-3 once CAISGRGPRTDTQYF TGTGCCATCAGTGGGCGCGGACCCCGCACAGATACGCAGTATTTT